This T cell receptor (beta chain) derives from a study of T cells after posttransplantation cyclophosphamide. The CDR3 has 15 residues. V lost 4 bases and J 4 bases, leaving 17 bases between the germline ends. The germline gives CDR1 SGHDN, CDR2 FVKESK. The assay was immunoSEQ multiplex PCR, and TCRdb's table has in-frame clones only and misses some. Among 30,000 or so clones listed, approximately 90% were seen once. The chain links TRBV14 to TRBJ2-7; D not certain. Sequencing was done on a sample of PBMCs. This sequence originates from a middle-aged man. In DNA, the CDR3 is TGTGCCAGCAGCCCGATGTTCGCAGGTGTTTACGAGCAGTACTTC. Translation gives CASSPMFAGVYEQYF. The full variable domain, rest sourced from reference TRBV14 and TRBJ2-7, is EAGVTQFPSHSVIEKGQTVTLRCDPISGHDNLYWYRRVMGKEIKFLLHFVKESKQDESGMPNNRFLAERTGGTYSTLKVQPAELEDSGVYFCASSPMFAGVYEQYFGPGTRLTVT.